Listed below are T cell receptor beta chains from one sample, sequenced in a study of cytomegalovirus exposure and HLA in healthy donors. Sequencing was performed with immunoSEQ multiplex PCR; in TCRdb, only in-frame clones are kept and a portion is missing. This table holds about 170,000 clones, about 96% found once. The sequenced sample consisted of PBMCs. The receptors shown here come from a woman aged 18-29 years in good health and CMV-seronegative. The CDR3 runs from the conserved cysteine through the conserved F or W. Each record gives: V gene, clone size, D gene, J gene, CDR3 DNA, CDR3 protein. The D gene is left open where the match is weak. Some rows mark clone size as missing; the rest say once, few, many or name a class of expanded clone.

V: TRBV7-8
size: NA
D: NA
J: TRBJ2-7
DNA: TGTGCCAGCAGCCAGGGACTGGACTCCTACGAGCAGTACTTC
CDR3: CASSQGLDSYEQYF

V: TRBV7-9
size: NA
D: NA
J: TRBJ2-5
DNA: TGTGCCAGCAGCCCGAGTACTAGTACGGAGACCCAGTACTTC
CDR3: CASSPSTSTETQYF

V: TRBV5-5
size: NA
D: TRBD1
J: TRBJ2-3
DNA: TGTGCCAGCAGCCTAAGACAGGGCGATACGCAGTATTTT
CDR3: CASSLRQGDTQYF

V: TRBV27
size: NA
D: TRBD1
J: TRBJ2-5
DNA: TGTGCCAGCACCACCGGGACAGGGGGAAGAGAGACCCAGTACTTC
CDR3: CASTTGTGGRETQYF

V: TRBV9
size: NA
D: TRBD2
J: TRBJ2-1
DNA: TGTGCCAGCAGCAATACAATCGGGGCGGGGGGGCTTGGAAACAATGAGCAGTTCTTC
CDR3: CASSNTIGAGGLGNNEQFF

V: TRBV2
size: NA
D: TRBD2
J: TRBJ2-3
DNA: TGTGCCAGCACCACCCTAGCGGGGGGGTTCTTGGATACGCAGTATTTT
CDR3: CASTTLAGGFLDTQYF

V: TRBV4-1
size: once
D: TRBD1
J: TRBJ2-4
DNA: TGCGCCAGCAGCCAGCCCCCGGGACAGAAAAACATTCAGTACTTC
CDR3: CASSQPPGQKNIQYF

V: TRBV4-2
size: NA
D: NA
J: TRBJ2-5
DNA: TGTGCCAGCAGCCAAGAGGAACGGGGCCAAGAGACCCAGTACTTC
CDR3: CASSQEERGQETQYF

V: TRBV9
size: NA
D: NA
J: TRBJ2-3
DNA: TGTGCCAGCAGCGTATTTGGAGGTGCAGATACGCAGTATTTT
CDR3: CASSVFGGADTQYF

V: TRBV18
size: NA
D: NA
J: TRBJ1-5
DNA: TGTGCCAGCTCACCAGGGGCGTTCAGGGTTGGCAATCAGCCCCAGCATTTT
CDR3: CASSPGAFRVGNQPQHF

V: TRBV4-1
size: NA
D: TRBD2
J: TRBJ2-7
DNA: TGCGCCAGCAGCCAAGGGGAGGGGAGCTCCTACGAGCAGTACTTC
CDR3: CASSQGEGSSYEQYF

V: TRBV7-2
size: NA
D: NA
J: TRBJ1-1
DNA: TGTGCCAGCAGCTCTAGAGGGGGTGACGGACGACGGGCTTTCTTT
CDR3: CASSSRGGDGRRAFF

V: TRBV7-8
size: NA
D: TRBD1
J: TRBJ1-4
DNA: TGTGCCAGCAACCGGGACAGCGGCGGAAAACTGTTTTTT
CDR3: CASNRDSGGKLFF

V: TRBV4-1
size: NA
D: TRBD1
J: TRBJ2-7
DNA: TGCGCCAGCAGCCAAGTACCTACCGGGACAGGTCCATCGTACGAGCAGTACTTC
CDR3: CASSQVPTGTGPSYEQYF

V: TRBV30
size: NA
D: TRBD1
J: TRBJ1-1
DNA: TGTGCCTGGAGTGCAGGGGGGAACACTGAAGCTTTCTTT
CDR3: CAWSAGGNTEAFF

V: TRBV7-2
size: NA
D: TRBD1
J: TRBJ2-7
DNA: TGTGCCAGCAGCTTAGTCCGGACAGGGGGTTTCGAGCAGTACTTC
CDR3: CASSLVRTGGFEQYF

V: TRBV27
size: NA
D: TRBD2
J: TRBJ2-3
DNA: TGTGCCAGCAGTTTATGGGCTAGCGGGGGGCCGGATACGCAGTATTTT
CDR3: CASSLWASGGPDTQYF

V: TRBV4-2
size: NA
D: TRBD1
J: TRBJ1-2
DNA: TGTGCCAGCAGCCAAGATCTACGACAGGGGGATGGCTACACCTTC
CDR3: CASSQDLRQGDGYTF

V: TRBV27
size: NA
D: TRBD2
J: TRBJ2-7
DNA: TGTGCCAGCAGTTTATCGGGCGGGGGATATTACGAGCAGTACTTC
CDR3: CASSLSGGGYYEQYF

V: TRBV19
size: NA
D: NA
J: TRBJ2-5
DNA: TGTGCCAGTAGCGGGAGCCAAGAGACCCAGTACTTC
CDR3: CASSGSQETQYF

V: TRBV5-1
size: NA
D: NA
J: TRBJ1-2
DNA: TGCGCCAGCAGCTTTGGGGGGGCCTATGGCTACACCTTC
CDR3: CASSFGGAYGYTF

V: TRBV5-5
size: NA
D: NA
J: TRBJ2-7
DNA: TGTGCCAGCAGCTTGGAGCAGGGCTACGAGCAGTACTTC
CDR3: CASSLEQGYEQYF

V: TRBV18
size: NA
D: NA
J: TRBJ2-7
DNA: TGTGCCAGCTCCCCCGACAGATACGAGCAGTACTTC
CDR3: CASSPDRYEQYF